This TCR beta chain appears in the sequencing data of a study of T-cell memory formation after mild COVID-19. CDR1 and CDR2 (germline): SQVTM, ANQGSEA. The CDR3 extends over 13 amino acids. V gave up 3 bases and J gave up 6 bases; unmatched junction bases: 7. Concerning this clonotype: The antigen is unknown.

MiXCR, run by TCRdb on the 5' RACE reads, gives a single entry per CDR3 protein. This repertoire shows just over 60,000 distinct CDR3 sequences, roughly 9.9% found once; its top ten account for 1% to 1.4%. Findings of the study overall: Contracting clones, day 15 to 85, had balanced CD4/CD8, and later expanders favored CD4+.

This sequence originates from a man aged 18 to 30 who had mild COVID-19 (a few samples of this study predate the infection). Cell type and time point are not known. The sample was PBMCs or a T cell subset sorted from them (not recorded which). The V gene is TRBV29-1, the J gene TRBJ1-1, with 7 bases fitting TRBD1. The CDR3 is CSVETGNSAEAFF. As DNA, the CDR3 is TGCAGCGTTGAGACAGGGAATTCAGCTGAAGCTTTCTTT. Full variable domain (missing parts from reference TRBV29-1 and TRBJ1-1): SAVISQKPSRDICQRGTSLTIQCQVDSQVTMMFWYRQQPGQSLTLIATANQGSEATYESGFVIDKFPISRPNLTFSTLTVSNMSPEDSSIYLCSVETGNSAEAFFGQGTRLTVV.